This record covers a single T cell receptor beta chain. Its antigen is still unknown. This sample was taken from a study of cytomegalovirus exposure and HLA in healthy donors. The CDR3 is 13 residues long. Trimming removed 6 bases at V and 2 bases at J, with 10 bases between. Germline V gene data show CDR1 as MDHEN and CDR2 as SYDVKM. PCR used 60 Vbeta primers and 13 Jbeta primers. Using immunoSEQ multiplex PCR, the repertoire was profiled, and TCRdb retains in-frame clones only, with some absent. The table shows 200,000 to 250,000 clones, with about 72% occurring only once. Study-wide results and limits: Owing to their indistinguishability, certain V segments, notably TRBV6-2 and TRBV6-3, were excluded.

This clonotype was obtained from a male donor in good health and CMV-seronegative. Sequencing was done on a sample of PBMCs. V and J are TRBV28 and TRBJ1-2; perhaps TRBD1 as D (6 bases). The CDR3 spells CASRQGRNYGYTF. The CDR3 coding sequence is TGTGCCAGCAGGCAGGGGCGGAACTATGGCTACACCTTC.